The rows below give T cell receptor beta chains drawn from one sample of a study of blood T cells in healthy people across ages. MiXCR was run by TCRdb on the 5' RACE reads, yielding one entry per CDR3 protein. The table records about 580,000 distinct CDR3 sequences, around 48% of them present only once. The sample taken for sequencing was blood. Receptors were obtained from a man aged 80 or over in good health. Both conserved end residues are part of each CDR3. The D gene is left open where the match is weak. Where a row states a size, it is once, few, many or the class of an expanded clone; other rows omit it.

V,D,size,J,CDR3,DNA
TRBV20-1,TRBD2,.,TRBJ2-1,CSAKISGVDNEQFF,TGCAGTGCTAAGATAAGCGGGGTAGACAATGAGCAGTTCTTC
TRBV27,.,few,TRBJ2-7,CASSLGEGGIYEQYF,TGTGCCAGCAGTTTAGGCGAGGGGGGAATCTACGAGCAGTACTTC
TRBV29-1,TRBD1,few,TRBJ1-5,CSVGDRGGQPQHF,TGCAGCGTTGGGGACAGAGGCGGTCAGCCCCAGCATTTT
TRBV4-3,TRBD2,few,TRBJ2-7,CASSPGTRGYEQYF,TGCGCCAGCAGCCCGGGGACTAGAGGTTACGAGCAGTACTTC
TRBV6-5,.,many,TRBJ2-1,CASSYEGTSYYNEQFF,TGTGCCAGCAGTTACGAGGGAACTAGTTACTACAATGAGCAGTTCTTC
TRBV18,.,.,TRBJ2-1,CASSPSSRSEQFF,TGTGCCAGCTCACCATCGAGCCGGAGTGAGCAGTTCTTC
TRBV6-6,.,few,TRBJ2-5,CASSYSRDPNRETQYF,TGTGCCAGCAGTTACTCCCGGGACCCCAACAGAGAGACCCAGTACTTC
TRBV7-9,TRBD2,once,TRBJ2-1,CASSLGGSSHNEQFF,TGTGCCAGCAGCTTAGGCGGGAGCTCCCACAATGAGCAGTTCTTC
TRBV7-9,.,.,TRBJ2-7,CASSFPDSSYEQYF,TGTGCCAGCAGCTTCCCCGATAGCTCCTACGAGCAGTACTTC
TRBV7-9,TRBD2,.,TRBJ2-3,CASSLWIRTSGADTQYF,TGTGCCAGCAGCTTATGGATCCGAACTAGCGGTGCAGATACGCAGTATTTT
TRBV20-1,TRBD1,once,TRBJ1-6,CSATTVGDRQNNSPLHF,TGCAGTGCCACTACTGTGGGGGACAGGCAGAATAATTCACCCCTCCACTTT
TRBV27,.,.,TRBJ1-4,CASSLQPATNEKLFF,TGTGCCAGCAGTTTACAACCAGCAACTAATGAAAAACTGTTTTTT
TRBV5-1,TRBD1,many,TRBJ1-6,CASSLESGGINSPLHF,TGCGCCAGCAGCTTGGAATCAGGGGGGATTAATTCACCCCTCCACTTT
TRBV10-3,.,few,TRBJ2-7,CAISALRGRSSNEQYF,TGTGCCATCAGTGCGCTTAGGGGTAGGTCGTCCAACGAGCAGTACTTC
TRBV4-3,.,.,TRBJ2-7,CASSQDTATYEQYF,TGCGCCAGCAGCCAAGATACTGCCACCTACGAGCAGTACTTC
TRBV7-2,.,.,TRBJ2-3,CASSLHEGLAADTQYF,TGTGCCAGCAGCTTACATGAGGGATTAGCAGCAGATACGCAGTATTTT
TRBV20-1,TRBD1,.,TRBJ1-2,CSARDPQGAGNGYTF,TGCAGTGCTAGAGATCCACAGGGGGCAGGGAATGGCTACACCTTC
TRBV18,.,many,TRBJ2-3,CASSPSSTDTQYF,TGTGCCAGCAGTCCCTCTAGCACAGATACGCAGTATTTT
TRBV9,.,.,TRBJ1-4,CASNKDGVNEKLFF,TGTGCCAGCAACAAGGACGGAGTTAATGAAAAACTGTTTTTT
TRBV20-1,.,few,TRBJ1-1,CSATGWGQGTEAFF,TGCAGTGCTACCGGCTGGGGGCAAGGCACTGAAGCTTTCTTT
TRBV5-1,TRBD2,.,TRBJ2-7,CASSSGTNSYEQYF,TGCGCCAGCAGCTCCGGGACTAACTCCTACGAGCAGTACTTC
TRBV12-3/TRBV12-4,TRBD1,few,TRBJ2-7,CASRATGMSYEQYF,TGTGCCAGCAGAGCGACAGGGATGTCCTACGAGCAGTACTTC
TRBV6-9,TRBD1,.,TRBJ2-7,CAKRDRGSYEQYF,TGTGCCAAACGGGACAGGGGCTCCTACGAGCAGTACTTC
TRBV25-1,.,few,TRBJ2-1,CASSDDVGGPWEQFF,TGTGCCAGCAGTGACGATGTCGGGGGCCCGTGGGAGCAGTTCTTC
TRBV6-6,TRBD1,.,TRBJ1-6,CASSDSGQSPLHF,TGTGCCAGCAGTGACTCGGGACAGTCACCCCTCCACTTT
TRBV5-1,.,few,TRBJ2-5,CASRSGSGTYQETQYF,TGCGCCAGCAGATCCGGGTCGGGGACGTACCAAGAGACCCAGTACTTC
TRBV5-1,.,few,TRBJ1-6,CASRYGGTENSPLHF,TGCGCCAGCAGGTACGGGGGGACCGAAAATTCACCCCTCCACTTT
TRBV4-3,TRBD2,once,TRBJ2-7,CASSQDGREAYEQYF,TGCGCCAGCAGCCAAGATGGGAGGGAGGCCTACGAGCAGTACTTC
TRBV6-6,.,.,TRBJ1-3,CASSYLPALSGNTIYF,TGTGCCAGCAGTTACTTGCCCGCACTCTCTGGAAACACCATATATTTT
TRBV5-1,.,few,TRBJ1-1,CASSLDPNTEAFF,TGCGCCAGCAGCTTGGACCCCAACACTGAAGCTTTCTTT
TRBV5-6,.,.,TRBJ1-1,CASSLDQEAFF,TGTGCCAGCAGCTTGGACCAAGAGGCTTTCTTT
TRBV6-2/TRBV6-3,.,few,TRBJ2-3,CASSSRTSGADTQYF,TGTGCCAGCAGTTCCAGGACATCGGGCGCAGATACGCAGTATTTT
TRBV20-1,TRBD2,.,TRBJ2-7,CSANRYSGRDNEQYF,TGCAGTGCCAATCGGTATAGCGGGAGGGACAATGAGCAGTACTTC
TRBV6-5,TRBD2,few,TRBJ2-3,CASSSGGGSGGLTDTQYF,TGTGCCAGCAGTTCGGGGGGGGGTAGCGGGGGCCTCACAGATACGCAGTATTTT
TRBV10-3,.,.,TRBJ2-7,CAISVRNSSYEQYF,TGTGCCATCAGTGTCAGGAACAGCTCCTACGAGCAGTACTTC
TRBV6-5,.,many,TRBJ1-2,CASSYSHGGKDGYTF,TGTGCCAGCAGTTACTCGCATGGGGGGAAAGATGGCTACACCTTC
TRBV20-1,.,few,TRBJ2-7,CSANTGRGAYEQYF,TGCAGTGCCAATACAGGACGAGGGGCCTACGAGCAGTACTTC
TRBV6-5,.,.,TRBJ1-1,CASSYRGGGTEAFF,TGTGCCAGTAGTTATCGGGGTGGTGGCACTGAAGCTTTCTTT
TRBV6-2/TRBV6-3,.,.,TRBJ2-1,CASSSPERKKLNEQFF,TGTGCCAGCAGTTCACCCGAGAGGAAGAAGTTGAATGAGCAGTTCTTC
TRBV3-1,.,.,TRBJ2-1,CASSPDRGSHYEQFF,TGTGCCAGCAGCCCCGACCGGGGGAGCCACTATGAGCAGTTCTTC
TRBV7-2,.,.,TRBJ2-3,CASSLTGDSTDTQYF,TGTGCCAGCAGCTTAACCGGGGACAGCACAGATACGCAGTATTTT
TRBV6-2/TRBV6-3,.,.,TRBJ2-1,CATNLPGGLGKSEQFF,TGTGCCACGAATCTCCCCGGCGGACTCGGTAAGAGTGAGCAGTTCTTC
TRBV7-2,TRBD2,.,TRBJ2-7,CASRPGTSGSDEQYF,TGTGCCAGCAGGCCCGGGACTAGCGGGAGTGACGAGCAGTACTTC
TRBV2,.,.,TRBJ2-5,CASSLIGAGGRETQYF,TGTGCCAGCAGCCTAATTGGGGCAGGGGGGCGAGAGACCCAGTACTTC
TRBV20-1,TRBD1,.,TRBJ1-2,CNALDRDYGYTF,TGCAATGCACTTGACAGGGACTATGGCTACACCTTC
TRBV20-1,.,few,TRBJ2-5,CSARETRRETQYF,TGCAGTGCTAGGGAAACTAGACGGGAGACCCAGTACTTC
TRBV7-2,.,.,TRBJ2-7,CASSLGDILRYF,TGTGCCAGCAGCTTAGGGGACATCCTGAGGTACTTC
TRBV7-9,TRBD1,few,TRBJ1-4,CASSLMTGGAFSGKLFF,TGTGCCAGCAGCTTGATGACAGGGGGCGCGTTCAGTGGAAAACTGTTTTTT
TRBV6-6,.,many,TRBJ1-4,CASSLASGEGEKLFF,TGTGCCAGCAGTCTTGCCTCAGGGGAGGGTGAAAAACTGTTTTTT
TRBV5-1,.,.,TRBJ2-4,CAGSLELAKNIQYF,TGCGCCGGCAGCTTGGAACTAGCCAAAAACATTCAGTACTTC
TRBV6-5,TRBD1,.,TRBJ2-1,CASKMDRFPYNEQFF,TGTGCCAGCAAAATGGACAGGTTTCCCTACAATGAGCAGTTCTTC